This TCR beta chain was captured in a study of blood T cell repertoires in COVID-19. Study summary: The United States, Italy and Spain were the sources of the acute and convalescent COVID-19 samples. T cells, B-cell-depleted T cells, or PBMCs supplied cDNA or gDNA.

Original processing methods: Nucleated cell counts were estimated from reference gene primer amplification. Clones were sequenced by immunoSEQ multiplex PCR, and TCRdb holds only the in-frame ones, with some missing. V and J calls and clone size follow that table, whereas D and trimming were derived from the DNA. The sample lists 30,000 to 40,000 clones, about 85% occurring once. Sequencing was carried out using peripheral blood. This receptor was identified in a man between 50 and 59 years old with active COVID-19.

CDR3 region: CASSITGPTGELFF. The CDR3 bases are TGTGCCAGTAGTATAACAGGGCCCACCGGGGAGCTGTTTTTT. The chain has TRBV19 and TRBJ2-2; D is perhaps TRBD1 (6 bases). From germline, CDR1 is LNHDA and CDR2 SQIVND (reference sequence). The V end lost 2 bases, the J end lost 4 bases, and 8 bases lay between the germline ends. The CDR3 is made up of 14 amino acids.